This T cell receptor (beta chain) was recovered during a study of blood T cell repertoires in COVID-19. In the original workflow: Amplification from reference gene primers served as the basis for estimated nucleated cell counts. The repertoire was sequenced with immunoSEQ multiplex PCR; TCRdb's copy has only in-frame clones and lacks some. V, J and clone size derive from that table, while D and trimming were established from the DNA sequence. The repertoire holds fewer than 45,000 clones, with around 80% as singletons. Germline CDR1 reads SGDLS; CDR2 reads YYNGEE. J was trimmed by 11 bases and V by 4 bases; bases with no gene match: 8. The CDR3 is 13 residues long.

This chain connects TRBV9 to TRBJ2-2, with TRBD1 identical over 7 bases. Sequencing was carried out using peripheral blood. The TCR sequence derives from a man between 60 and 75 years old with active COVID-19. CDR3 DNA: TGTGCCAGCAGCTCCCGGGACAGTGGCGAGCTGTTTTTT. Translation: CASSSRDSGELFF.